Following are 22 T cell receptor beta chains from one sample sequenced in a study of blood T cell repertoires in COVID-19. Assay: immunoSEQ multiplex PCR; the TCRdb copy retains only in-frame clones and omits some. The sample records approximately 210,000 clones, 89% being singletons. Sequenced material: peripheral blood. These receptors were collected from a woman aged 40 to 50 with acute or convalescent COVID-19.

CDR3 sequence reads: CASSLGAGEQYV. The CDR3 region has the DNA TGTGCCAGCAGTTTAGGGGCGGGGGAGCAGTACGTC. The V and J genes are TRBV12-3 or TRBV12-4 and TRBJ2-7; a weak D match, TRBD2 (6 bases). Trimming left V 1 base short and J 7 bases short, with 8 bases between. The CDR3 spans 12 residues.

The rearrangement links TRBV18 to TRBJ2-3; D possibly corresponds to TRBD1 (5 bases). V lost 4 bases and J lost 3, with 5 bases in between. The CDR3 consists of 12 residues. The germline CDR1 and CDR2 sequences are KGHSH and LQKENI. CDR3 protein: CASSRQTDTQYF. In nucleotides, the CDR3 is TGTGCCAGCTCACGACAGACAGATACGCAGTATTTT.

In this sample, this clone turned up once. The chain employs TRBV14 and TRBJ2-3; maybe TRBD2 (6 bases). The germline V and J ends were trimmed by 4 bases and 8 bases, with 19 bases remaining between them. CDR1 is SGHDN and CDR2 is FVKESK in the germline V gene. There are 15 residues in the CDR3. The CDR3 DNA sequence: TGTGCCAGCAGCCGGCCCACCGGGGGACGAGTTACGCAGTATTTT. Protein sequence: CASSRPTGGRVTQYF.

The V call is TRBV19, the J call TRBJ1-2; D gene ambiguous. This CDR3 is 13 amino acids long. Trimming took 3 bases from V and 8 from J, leaving 13 bases between them. Germline values: CDR1 LNHDA, CDR2 SQIVND (reference sequence). The CDR3 is CASSIMRVGGYTF. The CDR3 DNA follows: TGTGCCAGTAGTATTATGCGGGTGGGCGGCTACACCTTC.

The chain links TRBV9 to TRBJ2-3; 8 bases line up with TRBD1. The CDR3 has 15 amino acids. Trimming cost V 3 bases and J 1 base; bases outside gene matches: 4. The germline CDR1 and CDR2 sequences are SGDLS and YYNGEE. The CDR3 sequence is CASSEDRVGTDTQYF. In DNA, the CDR3 is TGTGCCAGCAGCGAGGACAGGGTCGGCACAGATACGCAGTATTTT.

The chain links TRBV19 to TRBJ2-1; 9 nucleotides line up with TRBD1. The V and J ends lost 4 bases and 6 bases, in that order; junction bases with no gene match: 7. The CDR3 runs to 15 residues. CDR1 and CDR2 from the germline V gene are LNHDA and SQIVND (reference sequence). CDR3 residues: CASSTGTGLGNEQFF. For the CDR3, the DNA is TGTGCCAGTAGTACCGGGACAGGGTTGGGCAATGAGCAGTTCTTC.

This chain connects TRBV5-5 to TRBJ1-4; the D is unclear. The CDR3 is 14 residues long. Trimming pared 4 bases from V and 8 bases from J, leaving 15 bases between. CDR1 and CDR2 from the germline V gene are SGHKS and YYEKEE (reference sequence). CDR3 loop: CASSRAFPVEKLFF. CDR3 DNA: TGTGCCAGCAGCAGAGCCTTCCCGGTAGAAAAACTGTTTTTT.

The rearrangement uses TRBV10-3 and TRBJ1-1, with TRBD1 matching over 7 bases. CDR3 length: 14 amino acids. CDR1 is ENHRY, CDR2 SYGVKD, per germline. J lost 5 bases, V lost 5 bases, and 8 bases had no gene match. The CDR3 here is CAISSGTVITEAFF. The CDR3 DNA reads TGTGCCATCAGTTCCGGGACAGTAATAACTGAAGCTTTCTTT.

For this clone: Distinct nucleotide sequences in the sample also encode this CDR3. The rearrangement uses TRBV19 and TRBJ1-1; no clear D. Between the trimmed V and J ends, which lost 6 bases and 0 bases, there was a span of 8 bases. CDR1 and CDR2 from the germline V gene are LNHDA and SQIVND (reference sequence). This CDR3 region has 13 residues. The CDR3 loop is CASSQTVNTEAFF. CDR3 bases: TGTGCCAGTAGCCAGACTGTGAACACTGAAGCTTTCTTT.

The V call is TRBV6-1, the J call TRBJ2-3, with D possibly TRBD1 on 5 matching bases. Germline CDR1 reads MNHNS; CDR2 reads SASEGT. The CDR3 length is 17 residues. The V gene lost 3 bases and the J gene lost 4 bases, with 20 bases spanning the gap. CDR3: CASSENPAGLFSDTQYF. In DNA form, the CDR3 reads TGTGCCAGCAGTGAGAACCCGGCAGGGTTGTTTTCAGATACGCAGTATTTT.

V usage is TRBV21-1 and J usage is TRBJ2-7; TRBD1, the D gene given by the table, was not confirmed from the DNA. TRBV21-1 is an annotated pseudogene. This CDR3 is built from 15 residues. CDR3 in DNA: TGTGCCAGCAGCCTACGGACAGGGAGGACCTACGAGCAGTACGTC. It is translated as CASSLRTGRTYEQYV.

The CDR3 nucleotides read TGCGCCAGCAGCCGTCAAGGGGGCGCCTATGGCTACACCTTC. Translation: CASSRQGGAYGYTF. The chain combines TRBV10-2 with TRBJ1-2, with 7 bases identical to TRBD1. Germline V lookup: CDR1 WSHSY, CDR2 SAAADI. The CDR3 has 14 amino acids. V lost 6 bases, J lost 4 bases, and 8 bases stayed unmatched.

V is TRBV6-6 and J is TRBJ1-4; possibly TRBD1 for D (5 bases). V was clipped by 2 bases and J by 8 bases, with 15 bases between them. This CDR3 region has 15 residues. Germline CDR1 MNHNY, CDR2 SVGAGI (reference sequence). The CDR3, as DNA: TGTGCCAGCAGTTACCCGGGGGGATACGGAGAAAAACTGTTTTTT. Protein: CASSYPGGYGEKLFF.

V and J are TRBV5-1 and TRBJ1-6; weak D call: TRBD1 (5 bases). Germline V gives CDR1 SGHRS, CDR2 YFSETQ. The V end was cut by 2 bases, the J end by 6 bases, with 12 bases between. The CDR3 covers 15 residues. This CDR3 reads CASSLAQGGNSPLHF. DNA of the CDR3: TGCGCCAGCAGCTTAGCGCAGGGCGGTAATTCACCCCTCCACTTT. The full variable domain, with the rest looked up from reference TRBV5-1 and TRBJ1-6, is KAGVTQTPRYLIKTRGQQVTLSCSPISGHRSVSWYQQTPGQGLQFLFEYFSETQRNKGNFPGRFSGRQFSNSRSEMNVSTLELGDSALYLCASSLAQGGNSPLHFGNGTRLTVT.

V is TRBV5-5 and J is TRBJ1-5; D perhaps matches TRBD1 (5 bases). Trimming pared 3 bases from V and 7 bases from J, leaving 17 bases between. The CDR3 extends over 15 amino acids. Germline V gene data show CDR1 as SGHKS and CDR2 as YYEKEE (reference sequence). The CDR3 loop is CASSWGVGIRQPQHF. The CDR3, as DNA: TGTGCCAGCAGCTGGGGGGTGGGAATCAGGCAGCCCCAGCATTTT.

CDR3: CASSYLAGNQPQHF. CDR3 nucleotide sequence: TGTGCCAGCAGTTACCTGGCGGGCAATCAGCCCCAGCATTTT. The rearrangement uses TRBV6-5 and TRBJ1-5, with D uncertain. In germline, CDR1 is MNHEY, CDR2 SVGAGI. V lost 2 bases, J lost 2 bases, and 7 bases lay in between. The CDR3 is made up of 14 amino acids.

The CDR3, as DNA: TGTGCCAGCAGCTACGGACAACCCACTGAAGCTTTCTTT. Protein sequence: CASSYGQPTEAFF. The chain recombines TRBV7-2 with TRBJ1-1; TRBD1 might be the D (5 bases). CDR1 and CDR2 (germline): SGHTA, FQGNSA. The CDR3 loop spans 13 amino acids. V lost 4 bases, J lost 4 bases, and 10 bases lay in between.

This chain uses TRBV10-3 with TRBJ2-1; 11 bases map to TRBD2. The CDR3 length is 16 residues. V trimming: 5 bases; J trimming: 5 bases; junction bases outside the gene matches: 8. CDR1 and CDR2 (germline): ENHRY, SYGVKD. In nucleotides, the CDR3 is TGTGCCATCAGTTTCTTAACTAGCGGGGGCAACAATGAGCAGTTCTTC. It codes for CAISFLTSGGNNEQFF.

This clone was seen once. The chain links TRBV7-9 to TRBJ2-1; TRBD1 agrees at 9 bases. J was trimmed by 10 bases and V by 5 bases; bases with no gene match: 6. Germline CDR1 is SEHNR and CDR2 is FQNEAQ (reference sequence). The CDR3 sequence is 13 residues long. This chain's CDR3 is CASSGTGPNEQFF. In DNA, the CDR3 is TGTGCCAGCAGCGGGACAGGGCCCAACGAGCAGTTCTTC.

V and J are TRBV5-6 and TRBJ2-7, with D tentatively TRBD2 (5 bases). The ends were cut back, 4 bases at V and 3 bases at J, with 20 bases in the middle. Germline values: CDR1 SGHDT, CDR2 YYEEEE. This CDR3 spans 16 amino acids. CDR3 protein: CASSPRDPIFIYEQYV. DNA for the CDR3: TGTGCCAGCAGCCCCCGGGATCCGATATTCATCTACGAGCAGTACGTC.

J is TRBJ1-2 and V is TRBV10-3; no reliable D call. V dropped 8 bases and J dropped 0 bases, with 10 bases sitting between them. Germline V lookup: CDR1 ENHRY, CDR2 SYGVKD. The length of the CDR3 is 13 residues. The CDR3: CAISNDPNYGYTF. Here the CDR3 DNA reads TGTGCCATCTCTAACGATCCTAACTATGGCTACACCTTC.

The chain carries TRBV27 and TRBJ1-1; the D gene is possibly TRBD1 (6 bases). This CDR3 comprises 17 residues. CDR1 and CDR2 (germline): MNHEY, SMNVEV (reference sequence). The V end lost 5 bases, the J end lost 1 base, and 20 bases lay between the germline ends. CDR3 amino acids: CASSPLPGGERNTEAFF. CDR3 DNA: TGTGCCAGCAGTCCCCTCCCGGGGGGCGAACGGAACACTGAAGCTTTCTTT.